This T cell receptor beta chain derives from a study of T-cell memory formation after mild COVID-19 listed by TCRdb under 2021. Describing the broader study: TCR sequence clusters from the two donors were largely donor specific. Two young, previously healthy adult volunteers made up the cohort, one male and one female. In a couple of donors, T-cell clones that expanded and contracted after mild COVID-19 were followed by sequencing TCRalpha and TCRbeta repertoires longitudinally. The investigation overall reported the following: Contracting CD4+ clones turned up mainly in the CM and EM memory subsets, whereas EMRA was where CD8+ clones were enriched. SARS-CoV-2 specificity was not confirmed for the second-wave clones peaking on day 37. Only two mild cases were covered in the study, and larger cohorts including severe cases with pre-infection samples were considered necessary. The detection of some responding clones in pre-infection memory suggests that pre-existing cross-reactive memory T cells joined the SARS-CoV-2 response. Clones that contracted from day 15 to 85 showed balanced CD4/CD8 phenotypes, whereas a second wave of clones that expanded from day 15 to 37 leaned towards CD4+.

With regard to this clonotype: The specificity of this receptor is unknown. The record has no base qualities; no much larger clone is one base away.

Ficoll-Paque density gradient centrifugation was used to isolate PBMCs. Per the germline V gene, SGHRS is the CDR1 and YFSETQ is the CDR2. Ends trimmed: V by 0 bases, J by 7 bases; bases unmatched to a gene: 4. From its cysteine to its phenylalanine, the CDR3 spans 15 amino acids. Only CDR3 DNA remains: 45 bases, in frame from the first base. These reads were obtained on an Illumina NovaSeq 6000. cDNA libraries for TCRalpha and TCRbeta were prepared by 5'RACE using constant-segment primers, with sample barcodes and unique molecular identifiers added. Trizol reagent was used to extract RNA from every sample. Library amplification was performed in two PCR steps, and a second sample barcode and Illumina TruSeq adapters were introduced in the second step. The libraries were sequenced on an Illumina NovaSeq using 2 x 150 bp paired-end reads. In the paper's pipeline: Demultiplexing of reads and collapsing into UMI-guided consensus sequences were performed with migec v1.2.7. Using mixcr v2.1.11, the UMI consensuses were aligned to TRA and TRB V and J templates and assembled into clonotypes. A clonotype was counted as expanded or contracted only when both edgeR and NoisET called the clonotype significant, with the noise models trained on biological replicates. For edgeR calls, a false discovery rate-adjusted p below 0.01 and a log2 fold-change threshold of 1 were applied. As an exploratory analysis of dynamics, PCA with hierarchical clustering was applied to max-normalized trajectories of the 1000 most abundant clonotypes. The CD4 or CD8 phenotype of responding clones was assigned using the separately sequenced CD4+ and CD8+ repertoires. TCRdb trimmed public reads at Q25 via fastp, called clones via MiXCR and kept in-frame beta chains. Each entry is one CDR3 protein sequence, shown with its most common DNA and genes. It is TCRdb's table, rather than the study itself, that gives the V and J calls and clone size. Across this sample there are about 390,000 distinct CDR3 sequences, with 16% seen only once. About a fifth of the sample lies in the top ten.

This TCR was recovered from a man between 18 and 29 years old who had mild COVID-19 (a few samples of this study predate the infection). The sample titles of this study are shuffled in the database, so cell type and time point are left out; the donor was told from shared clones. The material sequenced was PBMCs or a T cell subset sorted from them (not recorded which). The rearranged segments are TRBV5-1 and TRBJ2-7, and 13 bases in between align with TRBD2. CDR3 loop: CASSLGTSGGVEQYF. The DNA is TGCGCCAGCAGCTTGGGGACTAGCGGGGGAGTGGAGCAGTACTTC.